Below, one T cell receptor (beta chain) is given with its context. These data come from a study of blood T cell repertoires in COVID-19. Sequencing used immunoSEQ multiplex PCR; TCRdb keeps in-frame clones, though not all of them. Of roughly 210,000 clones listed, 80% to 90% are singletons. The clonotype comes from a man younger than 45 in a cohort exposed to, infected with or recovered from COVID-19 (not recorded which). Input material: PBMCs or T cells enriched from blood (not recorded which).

The CDR3, as DNA: TGTGCCAGCAGCCAAGGGAACCTCGGGAGGTTACCCCGGCAGTATTTT. Protein product: CASSQGNLGRLPRQYF. The V and J genes are TRBV14 and TRBJ2-3, with 7 bases aligning to TRBD2. The germline V gene has CDR1 SGHDN and CDR2 FVKESK. The CDR3 has 16 residues. J gave up 11 bases and V 1 base, and 15 bases lay outside the gene matches.